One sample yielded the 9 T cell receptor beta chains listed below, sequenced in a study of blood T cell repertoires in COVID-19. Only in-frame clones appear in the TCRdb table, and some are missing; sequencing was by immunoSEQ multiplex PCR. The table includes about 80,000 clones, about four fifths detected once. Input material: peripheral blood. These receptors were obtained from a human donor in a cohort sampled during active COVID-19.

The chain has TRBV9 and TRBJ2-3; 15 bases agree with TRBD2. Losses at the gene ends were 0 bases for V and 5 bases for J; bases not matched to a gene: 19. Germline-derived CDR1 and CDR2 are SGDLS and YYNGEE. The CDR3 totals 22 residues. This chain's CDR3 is CASSVDSGLAGGLVGYLDTQYF. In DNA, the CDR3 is TGTGCCAGCAGCGTAGACTCGGGACTAGCGGGAGGTTTGGTCGGTTATTTAGATACGCAGTATTTT.

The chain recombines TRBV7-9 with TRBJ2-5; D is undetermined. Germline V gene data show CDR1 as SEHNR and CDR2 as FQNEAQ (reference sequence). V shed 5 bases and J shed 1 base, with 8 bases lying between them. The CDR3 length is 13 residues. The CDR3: CASSNSPQETQYF. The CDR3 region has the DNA TGTGCCAGCAGCAATAGCCCCCAAGAGACCCAGTACTTC.

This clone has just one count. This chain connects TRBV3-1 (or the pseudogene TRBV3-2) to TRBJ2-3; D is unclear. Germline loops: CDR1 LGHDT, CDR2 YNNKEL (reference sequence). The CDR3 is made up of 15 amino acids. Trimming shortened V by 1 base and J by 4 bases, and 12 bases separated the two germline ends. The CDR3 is CASSQVRSLSDTQYF. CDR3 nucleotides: TGTGCCAGCAGCCAAGTACGGTCTTTGTCAGATACGCAGTATTTT.

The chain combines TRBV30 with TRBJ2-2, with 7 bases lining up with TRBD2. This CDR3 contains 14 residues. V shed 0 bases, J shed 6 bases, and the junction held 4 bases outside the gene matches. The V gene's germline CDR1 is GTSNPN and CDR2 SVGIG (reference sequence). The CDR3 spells CAWSVAAGPGELFF. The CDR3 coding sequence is TGTGCCTGGAGTGTGGCAGCGGGACCCGGGGAGCTGTTTTTT.

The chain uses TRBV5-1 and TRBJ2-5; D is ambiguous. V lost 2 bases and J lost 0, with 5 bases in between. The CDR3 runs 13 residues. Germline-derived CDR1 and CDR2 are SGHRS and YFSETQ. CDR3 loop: CASSLTDQETQYF. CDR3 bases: TGCGCCAGCAGCTTAACGGACCAAGAGACCCAGTACTTC. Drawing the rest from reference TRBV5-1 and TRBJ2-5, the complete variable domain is KAGVTQTPRYLIKTRGQQVTLSCSPISGHRSVSWYQQTPGQGLQFLFEYFSETQRNKGNFPGRFSGRQFSNSRSEMNVSTLELGDSALYLCASSLTDQETQYFGPGTRLLVL.

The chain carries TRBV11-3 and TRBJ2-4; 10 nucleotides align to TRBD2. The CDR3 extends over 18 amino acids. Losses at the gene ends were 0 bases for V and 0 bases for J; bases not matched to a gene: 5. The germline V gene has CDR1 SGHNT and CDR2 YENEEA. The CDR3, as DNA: TGTGCCAGCAGCTTAGATGGGACTAGCGTAATAGCCAAAAACATTCAGTACTTC. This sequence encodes CASSLDGTSVIAKNIQYF.

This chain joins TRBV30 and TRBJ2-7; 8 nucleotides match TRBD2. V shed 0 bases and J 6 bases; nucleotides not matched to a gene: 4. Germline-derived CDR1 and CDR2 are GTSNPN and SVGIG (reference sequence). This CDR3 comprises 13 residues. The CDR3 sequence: CAWSVQREGEQYF. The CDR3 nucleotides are TGTGCCTGGAGTGTACAACGGGAGGGCGAGCAGTACTTC.

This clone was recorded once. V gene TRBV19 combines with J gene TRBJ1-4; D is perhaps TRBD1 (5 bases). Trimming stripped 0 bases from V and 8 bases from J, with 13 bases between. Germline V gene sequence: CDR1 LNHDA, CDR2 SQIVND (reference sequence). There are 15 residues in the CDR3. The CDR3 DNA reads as TGTGCCAGTAGTATAGATGCCAGGGCCTACGAAAAACTGTTTTTT. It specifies CASSIDARAYEKLFF.

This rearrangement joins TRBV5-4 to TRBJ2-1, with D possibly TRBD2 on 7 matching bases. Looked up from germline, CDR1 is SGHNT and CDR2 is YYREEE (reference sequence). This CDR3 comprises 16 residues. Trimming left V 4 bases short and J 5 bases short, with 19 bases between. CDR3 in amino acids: CASSLTLGGPNNEQFF. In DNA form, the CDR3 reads TGTGCCAGCAGCCTCACCCTGGGGGGGCCTAACAATGAGCAGTTCTTC.